A selection of T cell receptor beta chains follows, all from one sample in a study of cytomegalovirus exposure and HLA in healthy donors. Measured with immunoSEQ multiplex PCR; TCRdb has only the in-frame clones, and not every one. This table holds 70,000 to 80,000 clones. The sequenced material came from PBMCs. Receptor source: a man aged 40-49 years in good health and CMV-seronegative. CDR3s include the opening cysteine and the closing phenylalanine or tryptophan. D genes are given only for firm matches.

V gene	J gene	D gene	CDR3 DNA	CDR3 protein
TRBV4-1	TRBJ1-1	-	TGCGCCAGCAGCCAACAGCAGGGGCGGGGGACTGAAGCTTTCTTT	CASSQQQGRGTEAFF
TRBV28	TRBJ1-6	TRBD1	TGTGCCAGTGGACAGGGAAGCTCCTATAATTCACCCCTCCACTTT	CASGQGSSYNSPLHF
TRBV18	TRBJ2-3	TRBD1	TGTGCCAGCTCACCCTTTGCCGGGACAGGGTTGAACACAGATACGCAGTATTTT	CASSPFAGTGLNTDTQYF
TRBV5-1	TRBJ1-6	-	TGCGCCAGCAGCTTGTCCCGGTGGAATTCACCCCTCCACTTT	CASSLSRWNSPLHF
TRBV9	TRBJ2-1	-	TGTGCCAGCAGCGCCAGGACAGAGGAGCAGTTCTTC	CASSARTEEQFF
TRBV2	TRBJ2-6	-	TGTGCCAGCAGTGACTACCTGGGGGCCTCTGGGGCCAACGTCCTGACTTTC	CASSDYLGASGANVLTF
TRBV5-1	TRBJ2-1	TRBD1	TGCGCCAGCAGCTTAAGGACAGGCTCCTACAATGAGCAGTTCTTC	CASSLRTGSYNEQFF
TRBV5-1	TRBJ1-6	-	TGCGCCAGCAGCTTGGAGGGGTCACGGGATTCACCCCTCCACTTT	CASSLEGSRDSPLHF
TRBV29-1	TRBJ1-3	-	TGCAGCGTTGGGGGAGGAGGAAACACCATATATTTT	CSVGGGGNTIYF
TRBV20-1	TRBJ1-4	-	TGCAGTGCTAGGGGCCAGGAAAAACTGTTTTTT	CSARGQEKLFF
TRBV7-2	TRBJ1-2	-	TGTGCCAGCAGCCCCAGACCGGGGACTAACTATGGCTACACCTTC	CASSPRPGTNYGYTF
TRBV5-1	TRBJ2-1	TRBD2	TGCGCCAGCAGCTATCCTCGGGGGGGGGCAGACAATGAGCAGTTCTTC	CASSYPRGGADNEQFF
TRBV6-4	TRBJ2-2	-	TGTGCCAGCACTTGGCAGGCCGACACCGGGGAGCTGTTTTTT	CASTWQADTGELFF
TRBV6-5	TRBJ1-1	TRBD1	TGTGCCAGCAGGGGCGGACAGGCCCGAACTGAAGCTTTCTTT	CASRGGQARTEAFF
TRBV29-1	TRBJ2-7	-	TGCAGCGTTAGCACTAGCTCCTACGAGCAGTACTTC	CSVSTSSYEQYF
TRBV7-7	TRBJ1-2	TRBD1	TGTGCTAGCAGCTTATGGGACAGGGGATTGTGGGGCTACACCTTC	CASSLWDRGLWGYTF
TRBV10-3	TRBJ2-7	TRBD2	TGTGCCATCAGTGTCCAGCCGGGGGGGTTCAACGAGCAGTACTTC	CAISVQPGGFNEQYF
TRBV6-4	TRBJ2-1	TRBD1	TGTGCCAGCAGTGACAGCTACCTGACAGGGGGCGATGAGCAGTTCTTC	CASSDSYLTGGDEQFF
TRBV19	TRBJ2-3	TRBD2	TGTGCCAGTAGCCCCGGGACTAGTCGTATCTCTTATACGCAGTATTTT	CASSPGTSRISYTQYF
TRBV9	TRBJ1-2	TRBD1	TGTGCCAGCAGCGAGGACAGGGGCGGCTACACCTTC	CASSEDRGGYTF
TRBV6-5	TRBJ2-7	-	TGTGCCAGCAGTTACTCGTGGGACTCTTTATACGAGCAGTACTTC	CASSYSWDSLYEQYF
TRBV5-4	TRBJ2-5	TRBD2	TGTGCCAGCAGCTTGGGGCGGGGGGCCAACCAAGAGACCCAGTACTTC	CASSLGRGANQETQYF
TRBV28	TRBJ1-2	TRBD1	TGTGCCAGCAGTTCACCGCCGGGACAGGGGAACTATGGCTACACCTTC	CASSSPPGQGNYGYTF
TRBV4-2	TRBJ2-7	-	TGTGCCAGCAGCCAAGATGACCCGGGGGACGAGCAGTACTTC	CASSQDDPGDEQYF